The 26 T cell receptor beta chains below were found in one sample sequenced in a study of identical twins. TCRdb processed the 5' RACE reads anew with MiXCR; each CDR3 protein has one entry. The sample has hundreds of thousands of distinct CDR3 sequences; roughly 20% are singletons. The sample was also linked to a second study, of T cells expressing NK-cell markers.

Sequencing used PBMCs. Every receptor here comes from a woman in her late teens or twenties in good health.

V gene TRBV18 combines with J gene TRBJ2-7; perhaps TRBD2 as D (5 bases). Germline lookup yields CDR1 KGHSH and CDR2 LQKENI. CDR3 length: 15 amino acids. The V gene lost 6 bases and the J gene lost 6 bases, with 21 bases spanning the gap. CDR3 in amino acids: CASSHPGMFLGEQYF. In DNA, the CDR3 is TGTGCCAGCTCCCATCCCGGGATGTTTTTGGGCGAGCAGTACTTC. Supplemented by reference TRBV18 and TRBJ2-7, the full variable domain reads NAGVMQNPRHLVRRRGQEARLRCSPMKGHSHVYWYRQLPEEGLKFMVYLQKENIIDESGMPKERFSAEFPKEGPSILRIQQVVRGDSAAYFCASSHPGMFLGEQYFGPGTRLTVT.

This clonotype has a handful of counts. The V call is TRBV12-3 or TRBV12-4, the J call TRBJ1-1, with D tentatively TRBD1 (6 bases). V shed 6 bases and J shed 2 bases, with 16 bases lying between them. This CDR3 comprises 15 residues. In DNA form, the CDR3 reads TGTGCCAGCAGCCGCCTTGGACAGTCTAACACTGAAGCTTTCTTT. This gives the protein CASSRLGQSNTEAFF.

The DNA of the CDR3 is TGTGCCAGCAGCTTAGGACGGGGGAGTCGGAATGGTGAGCAGTTCTTC. Translated: CASSLGRGSRNGEQFF. V usage is TRBV7-3 and J usage is TRBJ2-1, with D possibly TRBD2 on 6 matching bases. CDR3 length: 16 residues. From germline, CDR1 is SGHTA and CDR2 FQGTGA. Trimming removed 2 bases from V and 9 bases from J, with 20 bases in between.

This clonotype was seen more than once but under ten times. The rearrangement links TRBV2 to TRBJ2-1, with 9 bases matching TRBD2. CDR3 length equals 15 residues. Per the germline V gene, CDR1 is SNHLY and CDR2 is FYNNEI. V was pared by 1 base and J by 8 bases, with 6 bases of the junction left unmatched. DNA of the CDR3: TGTGCCAGCAGTGAAGGTAGCGGGGGAGTCGATGAGCAGTTCTTC. It translates to CASSEGSGGVDEQFF. The complete variable domain, with remaining parts taken from reference TRBV2 and TRBJ2-1, reads EPEVTQTPSHQVTQMGQEVILRCVPISNHLYFYWYRQILGQKVEFLVSFYNNEISEKSEIFDDQFSVERPDGSNFTLKIRSTKLEDSAMYFCASSEGSGGVDEQFFGPGTRLTVL.

The chain recombines TRBV6-5 with TRBJ2-1; 12 nucleotides match TRBD2. The CDR3 extends over 15 amino acids. The V and J ends lost 0 bases and 9 bases, in that order; junction bases with no gene match: 3. Looked up from germline, CDR1 is MNHEY and CDR2 is SVGAGI. CDR3 bases: TGTGCCAGCAGTTACTCTCTAGCGGGAGGGCTTGAGCAGTTCTTC. Residues: CASSYSLAGGLEQFF.

V usage is TRBV11-2 and J usage is TRBJ1-2, with D unresolved. V was pared by 3 bases and J by 14 bases, with 16 bases between. The CDR3 length is 12 residues. The germline V gene has CDR1 SGHAT and CDR2 FQNNGV. The CDR3 is CASSLLQTPYTF. CDR3 sequence (DNA): TGTGCCAGCAGCTTGTTACAGACCCCGTATACCTTC.

J is TRBJ1-2 and V is TRBV6-1; the match to TRBD1 covers 7 bases. J lost 4 bases, V lost 4 bases, and 9 bases had no gene match. The CDR3 extends over 15 amino acids. The germline CDR1 and CDR2 sequences are MNHNS and SASEGT. The CDR3 loop is CASSAETGTVYGYTF. Here the CDR3 DNA reads TGTGCCAGCAGTGCAGAAACCGGGACAGTCTATGGCTACACCTTC.

The chain links TRBV25-1 to TRBJ2-1; 10 nucleotides align to TRBD2. The length of the CDR3 is 16 residues. Germline CDR1 and CDR2: MGHDK and SYGVNS. The ends lost 4 bases at V and 6 bases at J; junction bases unmatched: 9. The CDR3, as DNA: TGTGCCAGCAGTGGGGAGCGGGAGGGCCGTAGCAATGAGCAGTTCTTC. It yields the protein CASSGEREGRSNEQFF.

The chain employs TRBV19 and TRBJ2-7; D is uncertain. The CDR3 length is 13 residues. The V gene's germline CDR1 is LNHDA and CDR2 SQIVND (reference sequence). V gave up 0 bases and J gave up 6 bases, with 9 bases separating them. The DNA of the CDR3 is TGTGCCAGTAGTATAGACGCAGGCGGCGAGCAGTACTTC. As protein: CASSIDAGGEQYF.

This chain uses TRBV20-1 with TRBJ2-7; TRBD2 agrees at 13 bases. V lost 5 bases and J lost 4; bases outside the gene matches: 5. CDR1 and CDR2 from the germline V gene are DFQATT and SNEGSKA (reference sequence). The CDR3 covers 14 residues. DNA for the CDR3: TGCAGTGCTTCCACTAGCGGGAGGGCTTACGAGCAGTACTTC. Translation gives CSASTSGRAYEQYF.

The chain links TRBV9 to TRBJ2-5, with D perhaps being TRBD1 or TRBD2 (5 bases each). CDR3 size: 15 residues. CDR1 is SGDLS, CDR2 YYNGEE, per germline. V dropped 3 bases and J dropped 4 bases, with 16 bases sitting between them. The CDR3: CASSGTGATGETQYF. CDR3 DNA: TGTGCCAGCAGCGGGACTGGCGCTACAGGAGAGACCCAGTACTTC.

This clonotype has just a few counts. The chain has TRBV11-2 and TRBJ2-1; no clear D. The CDR3 is 16 amino acids. Germline CDR1 and CDR2: SGHAT and FQNNGV. V lost 3 bases and J lost 5, with 17 bases in between. The CDR3 loop is CASSFRQTANNNEQFF. DNA for the CDR3: TGTGCCAGCAGCTTTCGGCAGACCGCTAACAACAATGAGCAGTTCTTC. Full variable domain (missing parts from reference TRBV11-2 and TRBJ2-1): EAGVAQSPRYKIIEKRQSVAFWCNPISGHATLYWYQQILGQGPKLLIQFQNNGVVDDSQLPKDRFSAERLKGVDSTLKIQPAKLEDSAVYLCASSFRQTANNNEQFFGPGTRLTVL.

V is TRBV7-8 and J is TRBJ2-7; 7 bases map to TRBD2. This CDR3 comprises 14 residues. Germline V lookup: CDR1 SGHVS, CDR2 FQNEAQ. Unmatched junction bases numbered 7, after V lost 6 bases and J lost 2 bases. The CDR3 region is CASRFGGSTYEQYF. CDR3 bases: TGTGCCAGCAGGTTTGGCGGGAGTACCTACGAGCAGTACTTC.

The V call is TRBV12-3 or TRBV12-4, the J call TRBJ2-7; no firm D call. The CDR3 is 12 residues long. The ends were cut back, 3 bases at V and 5 bases at J, with 8 bases in the middle. The CDR3 region is CASSFGTDEQYF. DNA for the CDR3: TGTGCCAGCAGTTTCGGCACAGACGAGCAGTACTTC.

V and J are TRBV10-3 and TRBJ2-7; D is undetermined. V was trimmed by 6 bases and J by 5 bases, leaving 11 bases between them. Germline CDR1 ENHRY, CDR2 SYGVKD. The CDR3 contains 12 residues. The CDR3: CAISDLSHEQYF. In nucleotides, the CDR3 is TGTGCCATCAGCGATCTCAGCCACGAGCAGTACTTC.

A few counts support this clonotype. The CDR3 is CSARALRQIYGYTF. Written as DNA, the CDR3 is TGCAGTGCTAGAGCTTTAAGACAGATCTATGGCTACACCTTC. The V gene is TRBV20-1, the J gene TRBJ1-2, with D maybe TRBD1 (5 bases). V gave up 1 base and J gave up 4 bases, with 13 bases separating them. The CDR3 runs 14 residues. CDR1 DFQATT and CDR2 SNEGSKA come from the germline V gene (reference sequence).

This clonotype was seen only a few times. Here the CDR3 reads CSARARGRVDGYTF. DNA for the CDR3: TGCAGTGCTCGGGCTAGGGGACGGGTGGACGGCTACACCTTC. The rearrangement joins TRBV20-1 to TRBJ1-2, with a possible D match to TRBD1 (5 bases). Germline CDR1 DFQATT, CDR2 SNEGSKA (reference sequence). This CDR3 has 14 amino acids. Trimming took 5 bases from V and 8 from J, leaving 21 bases between them.

This clonotype has a handful of counts. The chain has TRBV6-1 and TRBJ1-5; D uncertain. Trimming removed 3 bases from V and 6 bases from J, with 15 bases in between. In germline, CDR1 is MNHNS, CDR2 SASEGT. This CDR3 is 15 amino acids long. DNA for the CDR3: TGTGCCAGCAGTGAGGACGGGCAGCCCAGTCAGCCCCAGCATTTT. Encoded protein: CASSEDGQPSQPQHF.

This clonotype has more than one count but fewer than ten. The chain recombines TRBV20-1 with TRBJ2-1; D is unresolved. Germline V gives CDR1 DFQATT, CDR2 SNEGSKA (reference sequence). The CDR3 is 12 residues long. V lost 5 bases and J 5 bases, leaving 10 bases between the germline ends. CDR3 residues: CSAPHWDNEQFF. CDR3 sequence (DNA): TGCAGTGCTCCCCACTGGGACAATGAGCAGTTCTTC.

This clonotype was picked up a small number of times. This chain connects TRBV25-1 to TRBJ2-5; 8 nucleotides match TRBD1. CDR1 and CDR2 (germline): MGHDK, SYGVNS. The CDR3 is 13 amino acids. V lost 3 bases and J lost 7; bases outside the gene matches: 4. DNA for the CDR3: TGTGCCAGCAGTGATTACAGGGGGGCGACCCAGTACTTC. Translated, it gives CASSDYRGATQYF. Full variable domain (remainder filled in from reference TRBV25-1 and TRBJ2-5): EADIYQTPRYLVIGTGKKITLECSQTMGHDKMYWYQQDPGMELHLIHYSYGVNSTEKGDLSSESTVSRIRTEHFPLTLESARPSHTSQYLCASSDYRGATQYFGPGTRLLVL.

The chain recombines TRBV5-1 with TRBJ2-1, with D tentatively TRBD2 (5 bases). The V gene lost 0 bases and the J gene lost 15 bases, with 22 bases spanning the gap. CDR3 length: 15 residues. Germline lookup yields CDR1 SGHRS and CDR2 YFSETQ. CDR3 in amino acids: CASSLGSRTTNRGFF. As DNA, the CDR3 is TGCGCCAGCAGCTTGGGGTCTCGCACCACCAACCGGGGGTTCTTC.

Only a few counts were recorded for this clonotype. This rearrangement joins TRBV20-1 to TRBJ1-2; a possible D gene is TRBD1 (5 bases). The CDR3 totals 13 residues. Germline values: CDR1 DFQATT, CDR2 SNEGSKA (reference sequence). V lost 1 base and J 8 bases, leaving 14 bases between the germline ends. CDR3 sequence: CSARVGPTRGYTF. The CDR3 DNA follows: TGCAGTGCTAGAGTGGGACCGACGCGGGGCTACACCTTC.

V usage is TRBV14 and J usage is TRBJ2-2; 7 nucleotides line up with TRBD1. The CDR3 sequence is 16 residues long. Trimming removed 4 bases from V and 5 bases from J; junction bases left unmatched: 10. Germline V lookup: CDR1 SGHDN, CDR2 FVKESK. The CDR3, as DNA: TGTGCCAGCAGCCCCCGAACCCCAGGGGGAACCGGGGAGCTGTTTTTT. Translation gives CASSPRTPGGTGELFF.

In DNA form, the CDR3 reads TGTGCCAGCACCCGTAGCCACAATGAGCAGTTCTTC. It codes for CASTRSHNEQFF. This chain uses TRBV7-8 with TRBJ2-1, with D uncertain. Trimming took 7 bases from V and 5 from J, leaving 9 bases between them. Germline V CDR1 and CDR2: SGHVS, FQNEAQ. This CDR3 contains 12 residues.

The chain joins TRBV5-1 to TRBJ2-4; D might be TRBD2 (5 bases). Germline V lookup: CDR1 SGHRS, CDR2 YFSETQ. V was pared by 4 bases and J by 6 bases, with 11 bases between. The CDR3 loop spans 13 amino acids. CDR3 sequence (DNA): TGCGCCAGCAGCCTGGAAGGGAGAAACATTCAGTACTTC. Translating gives CASSLEGRNIQYF.

This clonotype was detected ten times or more. This chain links TRBV20-1 with TRBJ1-5, with D perhaps matching TRBD1 (6 bases). This CDR3 spans 13 amino acids. Germline V gene sequence: CDR1 DFQATT, CDR2 SNEGSKA (reference sequence). Trimming removed 4 bases from V and 3 bases from J, with 10 bases in between. In nucleotides, the CDR3 is TGCAGTGCTAAGGGGGATCCCAATCAGCCCCAGCATTTT. This gives the protein CSAKGDPNQPQHF.